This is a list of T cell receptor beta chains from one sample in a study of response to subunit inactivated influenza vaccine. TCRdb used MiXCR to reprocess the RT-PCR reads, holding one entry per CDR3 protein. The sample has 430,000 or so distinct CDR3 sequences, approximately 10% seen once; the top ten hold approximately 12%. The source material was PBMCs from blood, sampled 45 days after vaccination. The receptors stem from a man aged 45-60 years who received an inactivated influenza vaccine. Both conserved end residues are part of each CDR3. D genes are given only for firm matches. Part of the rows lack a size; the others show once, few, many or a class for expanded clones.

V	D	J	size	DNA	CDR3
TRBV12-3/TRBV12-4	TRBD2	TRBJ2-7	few	TGTGCCAGCAGCCTAGCGGGAGGGCCGATCGAGCAGTACTTC	CASSLAGGPIEQYF
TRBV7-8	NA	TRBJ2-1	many	TGTGCCAGCAGCACCCTTGGGTGGGGCCACTACAATGAGCAGTTCTTC	CASSTLGWGHYNEQFF
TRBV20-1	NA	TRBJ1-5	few	TGCAGTGCTAGGACGACTGCTGCTTGGCCCCAGCATTTT	CSARTTAAWPQHF
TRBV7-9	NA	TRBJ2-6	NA	TGTGCCAGCGGGCTTGGCGCCAACGTCCTGACTTTC	CASGLGANVLTF
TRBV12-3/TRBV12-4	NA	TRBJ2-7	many	TGTGCCAGCAGTTTATCCCAGGGCGAGCAGTACTTC	CASSLSQGEQYF
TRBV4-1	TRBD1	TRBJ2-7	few	TGCGCCAGCAGCCAAGATGTAGGGGGACAGGGGTCAATTGTGAGGTCCTACGAGCAGTACTTC	CASSQDVGGQGSIVRSYEQYF
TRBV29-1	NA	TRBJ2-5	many	TGCAGCGTTCTAAGGGACACTAGTTCAGAGACCCAGTACTTC	CSVLRDTSSETQYF
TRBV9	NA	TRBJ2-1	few	TGTGCCAGCAGCGGGGGGTACAATGAGCAGTTCTTC	CASSGGYNEQFF
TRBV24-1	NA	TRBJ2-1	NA	TGTGCCACCAGTGATTTGTGGGTTAGTGAGCAGTTCTTC	CATSDLWVSEQFF
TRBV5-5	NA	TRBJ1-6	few	TGTGCCAGCAGCCAGACAGGAACCGGGGGCAATTCACCCCTCCACTTT	CASSQTGTGGNSPLHF
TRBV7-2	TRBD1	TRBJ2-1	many	TGTGCCAGCAGCCTACGACAGGGGCGGGGTGAGCAGTTCTTC	CASSLRQGRGEQFF
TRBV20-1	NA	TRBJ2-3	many	TGCAGTGGGGTCCCGGGTCGGGCAGATACGCAGTATTTT	CSGVPGRADTQYF
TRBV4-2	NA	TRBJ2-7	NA	TGTGCCAGCAGCCAAGATCATGGCCACTCCTACGAGCAGTACTTC	CASSQDHGHSYEQYF
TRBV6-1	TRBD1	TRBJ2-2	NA	TGTGCCAGCGACAGGGGTAACACCGGGGAGCTGTTTTTT	CASDRGNTGELFF
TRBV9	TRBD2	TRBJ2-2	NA	TGTGCCAGCAGCGTGGGGACTATGAACACCGGGGAGCTGTTTTTT	CASSVGTMNTGELFF
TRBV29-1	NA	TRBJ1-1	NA	TGCAGCGTGGCCTCGGGGCTAGGGACTGAAGCTTTCTTT	CSVASGLGTEAFF
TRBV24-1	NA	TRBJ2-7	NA	TGTGCCACCAGTGATTCCCGCTACGAGCAGTACTTC	CATSDSRYEQYF
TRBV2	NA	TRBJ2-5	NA	TGTGCCAGCAGTGAAGGGGTGACCCCGTCCAAGACCCAGTACTTC	CASSEGVTPSKTQYF
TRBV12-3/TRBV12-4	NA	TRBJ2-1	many	TGTGCCAGCAGTTTGGGGGGCCGACCGGGAAATGAGCAGTTCTTC	CASSLGGRPGNEQFF
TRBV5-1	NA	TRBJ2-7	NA	TGCGCCAACTTACACCCCTACGAGCAGTACTTC	CANLHPYEQYF
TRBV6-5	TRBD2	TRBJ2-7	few	TGTGCCAGCAGTTACGGGGCGGGAGCCTCCTACGAGCAGTACTTC	CASSYGAGASYEQYF
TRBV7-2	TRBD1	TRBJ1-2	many	TGTGCCAGCAGCCTCCGGGACAGGGGGCGTCCCGGCTATGGCTACACCTTC	CASSLRDRGRPGYGYTF
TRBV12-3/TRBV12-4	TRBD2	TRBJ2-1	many	TGTGCCAGCAGGCCAACTAGCGGGAAGGCTGAGCAGTTCTTC	CASRPTSGKAEQFF
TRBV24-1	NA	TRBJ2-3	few	TGTGCCACCAGTGATCCAGCAGACAGCCCGGATACGCAGTATTTT	CATSDPADSPDTQYF
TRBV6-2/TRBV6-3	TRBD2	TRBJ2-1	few	TGTGCCAGCAGTCTAGGACTAGTCCTCAATGAGCAGTTCTTC	CASSLGLVLNEQFF
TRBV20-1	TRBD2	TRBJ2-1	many	TGCAGTGGGGCAAGCGGGAGTCAGTTCTTC	CSGASGSQFF
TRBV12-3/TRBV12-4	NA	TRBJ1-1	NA	TGTGCCAGCAGTTTAGTTCAGGGTACGGAGGCTTTCTTT	CASSLVQGTEAFF
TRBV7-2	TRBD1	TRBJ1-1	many	TGTGCCAGCAGCTTAGGGCAGGGGGTTCGGGAAGCTTTCTTT	CASSLGQGVREAFF
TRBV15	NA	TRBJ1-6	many	TGTGCCACCAGCAGAGGGAAGGTGCAGAATAATTCACCCCTCCACTTT	CATSRGKVQNNSPLHF
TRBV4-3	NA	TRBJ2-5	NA	TGCGCCAGCAGCCAAGATGTCTCAGTCCAAGAGACCCAGTACTTC	CASSQDVSVQETQYF
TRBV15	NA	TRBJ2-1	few	TGTGCCACCAGCAGGAGTCAGGGAAACAATGAGCAGTTCTTC	CATSRSQGNNEQFF